The 16 T cell receptor beta chains listed next were all sequenced from one sample in a study of regulatory T cells in long-lasting Graves disease. Arm-PCR of CDR3 regions with iRepertoire HTBI primers generated TCR beta libraries. TCRdb ran MiXCR on the multiplex PCR reads and lists one entry per CDR3 protein. This table has roughly 500,000 distinct CDR3 sequences, approximately 15% appearing once. As for time point: newly diagnosed GD, antithyroid drugs for less than 3 months. With RNA extracted from PBMCs as input, the TCR library was made. This sample also belongs to another study, concerning T cells in Graves' hyperthyroidism and ophthalmopathy.

The sample in question was peripheral blood mononuclear cells (PBMCs), obtained at new diagnosis, from a patient treated with antithyroid drugs. Source of these receptors: a man aged 25 to 40 with Graves disease.

This clonotype was seen at least ten times. This sequence joins TRBV27 and TRBJ2-5; D perhaps matches TRBD2 (5 bases). CDR1 is MNHEY and CDR2 is SMNVEV in the germline V gene (reference sequence). V lost 3 bases to trimming and J lost 5 bases, with 22 bases between them. The CDR3 is 17 amino acids. The CDR3 loop reads CASSFWVSSPSLETQYF. In DNA form, the CDR3 reads TGTGCCAGCAGTTTTTGGGTATCTAGCCCATCATTGGAGACCCAGTACTTC.

This clonotype was detected ten times or more. The junction does not match germline at one end; this may be a read error. The CDR3 region has the DNA TGTGCCAGCACCGAGCAGAGAGCGGGAAGGAATACGCGGTATTTT. Protein: CASTEQRAGRNTRYF. The chain employs TRBV28 and TRBJ2-3; TRBD2 matches 7 bases. The CDR3 covers 15 residues. CDR1 and CDR2 from the germline V gene are MDHEN and SYDVKM.

The table lists this clonotype with a few counts. The V gene is TRBV6-1, the J gene TRBJ2-1, with 10 bases identical to TRBD2. Germline V gives CDR1 MNHNS, CDR2 SASEGT. V shed 4 bases, J shed 5 bases, and the junction held 5 bases outside the gene matches. The CDR3 has 15 amino acids. The CDR3 sequence: CASSVRGLADNEQFF. CDR3 DNA sequence: TGTGCCAGCAGTGTTAGAGGACTAGCGGACAATGAGCAGTTCTTC.

This clonotype was counted at least ten times. The V call is TRBV3-1, the J call TRBJ2-3; D is ambiguous. The CDR3 consists of 15 residues. The germline V gene encodes CDR1 LGHDT and CDR2 YNNKEL (reference sequence). Trimming cost V 4 bases and J 2 bases, with 13 bases left between them. The DNA of the CDR3 is TGTGCCAGCAGCCTCCGGCCGACTCCCACAGATACGCAGTATTTT. This translates into CASSLRPTPTDTQYF.

This clonotype appeared a single time. The CDR3 ends on some other residue instead of the conserved phenylalanine or tryptophan, so this is likely a read error. The chain uses TRBV6-1 and TRBJ2-5; 8 bases map to TRBD1. J lost 3 bases, V lost 4 bases, and 4 bases had no gene match. The CDR3 contains 14 residues. From germline, CDR1 is MNHNS and CDR2 SASEGT. The CDR3 here is CASSARDRKETQYL. The CDR3 DNA follows: TGTGCCAGCAGTGCCCGGGACAGGAAAGAGACCCAGTACCTC.

The chain uses TRBV6-2 or TRBV6-3 and TRBJ1-2; D may be TRBD1 (6 bases). In germline, CDR1 is MNHEY, CDR2 SVGEGT. CDR3 length: 16 amino acids. V was pared by 4 bases and J by 4 bases, with 19 bases between. This CDR3 reads CASSLTPGQRSYGYTF. The CDR3 region has the DNA TGTGCCAGCAGTTTAACCCCCGGACAGAGGAGCTATGGCTACACCTTC.

V gene TRBV27 combines with J gene TRBJ1-2; D not resolved. Germline V CDR1 and CDR2: MNHEY, SMNVEV (reference sequence). This CDR3 comprises 13 residues. Trimming took 1 base from V and 6 from J, leaving 9 bases between them. CDR3: CASSLWAGDGYTF. The CDR3 nucleotides read TGTGCCAGCAGTTTATGGGCGGGCGATGGCTACACCTTC.

This clonotype turned up a few times. The chain combines TRBV9 with TRBJ2-7; tentatively, D is TRBD2 (6 bases). V was pared by 0 bases and J by 0 bases, with 10 bases between. Germline CDR1 is SGDLS and CDR2 is YYNGEE. This CDR3 region has 15 residues. This CDR3 is CASSVGPSASYEQYF. The CDR3 DNA sequence: TGTGCCAGCAGCGTAGGCCCTAGCGCCTCCTACGAGCAGTACTTC.

This clonotype has ten or more counts. The chain uses TRBV11-2 and TRBJ1-2, with D uncertain. From germline, CDR1 is SGHAT and CDR2 FQNNGV. This CDR3 has 14 residues. V gave up 3 bases and J gave up 0 bases, with 8 bases separating them. CDR3 bases: TGTGCCAGCAGCTTTTCCCCAGCTAACTATGGCTACACCTTC. This gives the protein CASSFSPANYGYTF.

In this sample, this clonotype turned up many times. The gene calls are TRBV12-3 or TRBV12-4 and TRBJ2-3; D might be TRBD1 (8 bases). V was clipped by 5 bases and J by 1 base, with 25 bases between them. This CDR3 has 19 residues. CDR3 bases: TGTGCCAGCAGTGGGACAGGACGGGGGAGGGGGTTTGGCACAGATACGCAGTATTTT. Amino acid sequence: CASSGTGRGRGFGTDTQYF.

Many counts were recorded for this clonotype. CDR3 residues: CSASYPGQTNYGYTF. Here the CDR3 DNA reads TGCAGTGCTAGTTATCCGGGACAGACTAACTATGGCTACACCTTC. V is TRBV20-1 and J is TRBJ1-2; 7 bases line up with TRBD1. Germline V lookup: CDR1 DFQATT, CDR2 SNEGSKA (reference sequence). The ends lost 3 bases at V and 0 bases at J; junction bases unmatched: 7. The CDR3 has 15 residues.

This clonotype was seen many times. The rearrangement uses TRBV28 and TRBJ2-1, with 10 positions matching TRBD1. Germline V gene sequence: CDR1 MDHEN, CDR2 SYDVKM. This CDR3 is 15 amino acids long. The V segment lost 6 bases and the J segment 7 bases; nucleotides outside the gene matches: 9. DNA of the CDR3: TGTGCCAGCAGCCCCGGGACAGGGGCTCAAAATGAGCAGTTCTTC. This sequence encodes CASSPGTGAQNEQFF.

This clonotype was observed many times. This chain joins TRBV19 and TRBJ2-1, with D unclear. The V gene's germline CDR1 is LNHDA and CDR2 SQIVND (reference sequence). Trimming removed 8 bases at V and 1 base at J, with 18 bases between. The CDR3 runs 16 residues. The CDR3 coding sequence is TGTGCCAGTCGAGCCCTAGAGATACGGTCCTACAATGAGCAGTTCTTC. It encodes CASRALEIRSYNEQFF.

This clonotype was detected many times. The chain links TRBV28 to TRBJ1-1; D gene uncertain. V lost 4 bases, J lost 4 bases, and 19 bases lay in between. The CDR3 spans 16 residues. Germline V gene lookup returns CDR1 MDHEN and CDR2 SYDVKM. This chain's CDR3 is CASSSAVTAEGTEAFF. The CDR3 bases are TGTGCCAGCAGTTCTGCTGTGACGGCGGAGGGCACTGAAGCTTTCTTT.

The V gene is TRBV5-6, the J gene TRBJ1-1, with 7 bases identical to TRBD1. The trim removed 5 bases at V and 3 bases at J, leaving 10 bases unmatched. The germline V gene encodes CDR1 SGHDT and CDR2 YYEEEE. The CDR3 is 15 residues long. The CDR3: CASRFTTGRDTEAFF. For the CDR3, the DNA is TGTGCCAGCAGGTTTACGACAGGGAGGGACACTGAAGCTTTCTTT.

This clonotype showed up many times. This chain links TRBV11-1 with TRBJ2-1; TRBD2 aligns across 7 bases. Losses at the gene ends were 3 bases for V and 3 bases for J; bases not matched to a gene: 2. The CDR3 extends over 14 amino acids. Germline-derived CDR1 and CDR2 are SGHAT and FQDESV (reference sequence). In DNA form, the CDR3 reads TGTGCCAGCAGCTTGGCGGGAGTCTACAATGAGCAGTTCTTC. Translated, it gives CASSLAGVYNEQFF.